Listed here are 9 T cell receptor beta chains from one sample, sequenced in a study of cytomegalovirus exposure and HLA in healthy donors. The PCR had 60 Vbeta and 13 Jbeta primers. TCRdb's table, derived via immunoSEQ multiplex PCR, lists solely in-frame clones and lacks some. The table includes some 200,000 clones, roughly 60% detected once. The sample consisted of PBMCs. The receptors were sampled from a man aged 35 to 55 in good health and CMV-seronegative.

The chain uses TRBV10-3 and TRBJ2-3; TRBD2 aligns across 10 bases. This CDR3 is built from 19 residues. Per germline, CDR1 ENHRY and CDR2 SYGVKD. J was trimmed by 5 bases and V by 11 bases; bases with no gene match: 25. CDR3 in DNA: TGTGCCTCACGTCCCGCAAGCGGGAGGGCCTTTCGGGAAGAAGATACGCAGTATTTT. It translates to CASRPASGRAFREEDTQYF.

The chain employs TRBV6-5 and TRBJ2-5, with 7 bases identical to TRBD1. The better agreement between TRBJ2-7 and the DNA end casts doubt on the J call. From germline, CDR1 is MNHEY and CDR2 SVGAGI. This CDR3 has 12 amino acids. Here the CDR3 DNA reads TGTGCCAGCAGCCAGACAGGGTACGAGCAGTACTTC. It translates to CASSQTGYEQYF.

This clone was picked up a small number of times. The chain combines TRBV28 with TRBJ2-7; 10 bases line up with TRBD2. From germline, CDR1 is MDHEN and CDR2 SYDVKM. The CDR3 totals 14 residues. V trimming: 6 bases; J trimming: 7 bases; junction bases outside the gene matches: 9. The CDR3 DNA is TGTGCCAGCAGGTTGGAGCTAGCGGGAGATGAGCAGTACTTC. Its translation: CASRLELAGDEQYF.

This clone has only one observation. CDR3 sequence: CASSMAGQAYNEQFF. In DNA, the CDR3 is TGCGCCAGCAGCATGGCTGGACAGGCTTACAATGAGCAGTTCTTC. This chain connects TRBV5-1 to TRBJ2-1; 7 bases fit TRBD1. Unmatched junction bases numbered 8, after V lost 4 bases and J lost 4 bases. The germline V gene has CDR1 SGHRS and CDR2 YFSETQ. This CDR3 is 15 amino acids long.

The chain recombines TRBV30 with TRBJ1-6; weak D call: TRBD1 (5 bases). Germline V gives CDR1 GTSNPN, CDR2 SVGIG (reference sequence). V dropped 5 bases and J dropped 2 bases, with 13 bases sitting between them. The CDR3 is 15 residues long. CDR3 bases: TGTGCCTGGGGGGGGACTGATCCCTATAATTCACCCCTCCACTTT. Translating it yields CAWGGTDPYNSPLHF.

This clone showed up just a few times. The chain combines TRBV27 with TRBJ2-5, with 9 bases that match TRBD1. This CDR3 contains 15 residues. The V gene end was trimmed by 3 bases and the J gene end by 2 bases; junction bases not matched to a gene: 4. CDR1 is MNHEY and CDR2 is SMNVEV in the germline V gene (reference sequence). CDR3 residues: CASSLWTGDQETQYF. In DNA, the CDR3 is TGTGCCAGCAGTTTGTGGACAGGGGATCAAGAGACCCAGTACTTC.

The chain links TRBV12-5 to TRBJ1-1; TRBD1 might be the D (6 bases). This CDR3 has 14 residues. Germline V lookup: CDR1 LGHNT, CDR2 FRNRAP. Trimming cost V 2 bases and J 1 base, with 8 bases left between them. The CDR3 DNA follows: TGTGCTAGTGGTTTGTCGACAGGGAACACTGAAGCTTTCTTT. This translates into CASGLSTGNTEAFF.

V gene TRBV5-4 combines with J gene TRBJ1-2, with D perhaps TRBD1 (5 bases). This CDR3 has 18 amino acids. The germline V and J ends were trimmed by 0 bases and 8 bases, with 26 bases remaining between them. Germline V gene data show CDR1 as SGHNT and CDR2 as YYREEE (reference sequence). The CDR3 DNA reads as TGTGCCAGCAGCTTGGCGGTGCTGTCAGGACCTCGTTCAGGGGGCTACACCTTC. As protein: CASSLAVLSGPRSGGYTF.

The V and J genes are TRBV7-8 and TRBJ2-3, with 9 bases lining up with TRBD2. The J segment lost 4 bases and the V segment lost 3 bases, leaving 5 bases of the junction unmatched. CDR1 is SGHVS, CDR2 FQNEAQ, per germline. This CDR3 is built from 15 residues. DNA of the CDR3: TGTGCCAGCAGCTTTGGGACTAGCTCCCCAGATACGCAGTATTTT. Translating gives CASSFGTSSPDTQYF.